These 32 T cell receptor beta chains originate from one sample sequenced in a study of cytomegalovirus exposure and HLA in healthy donors. The PCR ran on 60 Vbeta and 13 Jbeta primers. Some clones are missing from TCRdb's copy, which holds only in-frame ones; the method was immunoSEQ multiplex PCR. The table records around 180,000 clones, over 70% of them present only once. Sequencing used PBMCs. The receptors originated from a man aged 25-45 years in good health and CMV-seropositive.

The chain couples TRBV7-9 to TRBJ2-7; 8 bases agree with TRBD1. The length of the CDR3 is 15 residues. Germline loops: CDR1 SEHNR, CDR2 FQNEAQ (reference sequence). With V trimmed by 3 bases and J by 4 bases, 8 bases remained unmatched. CDR3 region: CASSFSTGALYEQYF. The DNA of the CDR3 is TGTGCCAGCAGCTTTTCGACAGGGGCCCTTTACGAGCAGTACTTC.

With regard to this clone: One end of the junction is discordant with germline, which a read error may explain. V and J are TRBV28 and TRBJ1-4, with D maybe TRBD1 (6 bases). The CDR3 has 18 residues. From germline, CDR1 is MDHEN and CDR2 SYDVKM. CDR3 bases: TGTGCCGGCAGTTTGATGGGTCGGGGGGCGCTGGGATGGGAAAAACTGTTTTTT. It encodes CAGSLMGRGALGWEKLFF.

The CDR3 DNA sequence: TGTGCCAGCAGTCCCCCCGGGACACCTTATAATTCACCCCTCCACTTT. This gives the protein CASSPPGTPYNSPLHF. The J gene is TRBJ1-6, the V gene TRBV9; a weak D match, TRBD1 (6 bases). This CDR3 comprises 16 residues. CDR1 is SGDLS, CDR2 YYNGEE, per germline. Trimming cost V 5 bases and J 4 bases, with 16 bases left between them.

CDR3 DNA: TGTGCCAGCAGTTACCCAGGGCAAAGGATGGACACTGAAGCTTTCTTT. This sequence encodes CASSYPGQRMDTEAFF. The chain links TRBV6-5 to TRBJ1-1; a weak D match, TRBD1 (5 bases). Germline assignment: CDR1 MNHEY and CDR2 SVGAGI. V was shortened by 2 bases and J by 3 bases, with 16 bases between the two germline ends. The CDR3 consists of 16 residues.

This clone was recorded many times. The chain employs TRBV11-2 and TRBJ2-1; D unresolved. Germline V gene data show CDR1 as SGHAT and CDR2 as FQNNGV. The V and J ends lost 2 bases and 9 bases respectively, with 8 bases between them. The CDR3 covers 12 residues. The CDR3 DNA follows: TGTGCCAGCAGCTTAAAATCCGGTGAGCAGTTCTTC. Its protein is CASSLKSGEQFF.

This chain joins TRBV5-6 and TRBJ2-1; TRBD1 is a possible D gene (5 bases). Germline V gene data show CDR1 as SGHDT and CDR2 as YYEEEE. The CDR3 totals 15 residues. Trimming cost V 3 bases and J 7 bases, with 17 bases left between them. Here the CDR3 reads CASSSTGGRANEQFF. DNA of the CDR3: TGTGCCAGCAGCTCCACCGGTGGCAGGGCGAATGAGCAGTTCTTC.

J is TRBJ2-7 and V is TRBV18; TRBD1 agrees at 7 bases. The CDR3 length is 14 residues. Trimming cost V 2 bases and J 7 bases; bases outside gene matches: 8. The germline gives CDR1 KGHSH, CDR2 LQKENI. For the CDR3, the DNA is TGTGCCAGCTCACCAGATGACAGGGCCGGGGAGCAGTACTTC. Encoded protein: CASSPDDRAGEQYF. The full variable domain, its missing parts supplied by reference TRBV18 and TRBJ2-7, is NAGVMQNPRHLVRRRGQEARLRCSPMKGHSHVYWYRQLPEEGLKFMVYLQKENIIDESGMPKERFSAEFPKEGPSILRIQQVVRGDSAAYFCASSPDDRAGEQYFGPGTRLTVT.

The sample holds one count of this clone. The V gene is TRBV9, the J gene TRBJ2-1; TRBD2 matches 11 bases. The germline gives CDR1 SGDLS, CDR2 YYNGEE. The trim removed 3 bases at V and 4 bases at J, leaving 6 bases unmatched. This CDR3 has 16 residues. The CDR3 loop reads CASSDATSGVYNEQFF. The CDR3 bases are TGTGCCAGCAGCGATGCGACTAGCGGGGTTTACAATGAGCAGTTCTTC.

The chain employs TRBV5-6 and TRBJ2-5; 11 bases align to TRBD1. The DNA end is more similar to TRBJ2-7, so the J call may be wrong. The CDR3 consists of 16 residues. From germline, CDR1 is SGHDT and CDR2 YYEEEE. CDR3 region: CASSSLVGQGGYEQYF. In nucleotides, the CDR3 is TGTGCCAGCAGCTCACTCGTGGGACAGGGGGGCTACGAGCAGTACTTC.

The chain combines TRBV20-1 with TRBJ2-7; D is possibly TRBD2 (5 bases). This CDR3 has 11 amino acids. The V gene lost 7 bases and the J gene lost 2 bases, with 9 bases spanning the gap. From germline, CDR1 is DFQATT and CDR2 SNEGSKA (reference sequence). The chain's CDR3 is CSGASTYEQYF. The CDR3 DNA follows: TGCAGTGGGGCTAGCACCTACGAGCAGTACTTC.

The V call is TRBV15, the J call TRBJ2-3; the match to TRBD1 covers 10 bases. The V gene's germline CDR1 is LNHNV and CDR2 YYDKDF (reference sequence). V shed 3 bases, J shed 3 bases, and the junction held 6 bases outside the gene matches. The CDR3 is 16 amino acids. CDR3 sequence: CATSREGTGDTDTQYF. CDR3 nucleotides: TGTGCCACCAGCAGGGAGGGGACAGGGGATACAGATACGCAGTATTTT.

The genes are TRBV6-5 and TRBJ2-1; 8 bases line up with TRBD2. Per the germline V gene, CDR1 is MNHEY and CDR2 is SVGAGI. The trim removed 2 bases at V and 5 bases at J, leaving 5 bases unmatched. The CDR3 spans 15 residues. DNA of the CDR3: TGTGCCAGCAGTTACGAGGCGGGAGGCCACAATGAGCAGTTCTTC. Translated, it gives CASSYEAGGHNEQFF.

The V call is TRBV7-9, the J call TRBJ2-2; 8 nucleotides agree with TRBD1. CDR3 length: 15 amino acids. CDR1 is SEHNR, CDR2 FQNEAQ, per germline (reference sequence). V trimming: 5 bases; J trimming: 4 bases; junction bases outside the gene matches: 6. CDR3 DNA: TGTGCCAGCAGCATCCCGGGACAGGTCACCGGGGAGCTGTTTTTT. Translated, it gives CASSIPGQVTGELFF.

The chain links TRBV6-6 to TRBJ2-1, with 9 bases aligning to TRBD1. The germline gives CDR1 MNHNY, CDR2 SVGAGI (reference sequence). J was trimmed by 7 bases and V by 7 bases; bases with no gene match: 14. The CDR3 is 16 residues long. The CDR3: CASISLRDRVGNEQFF. In nucleotides, the CDR3 is TGTGCCAGCATCTCCCTCCGGGACAGGGTTGGGAATGAGCAGTTCTTC.

V and J are TRBV5-1 and TRBJ2-7; maybe TRBD2 (6 bases). The CDR3 is 13 amino acids. The germline gives CDR1 SGHRS, CDR2 YFSETQ. V was shortened by 4 bases and J by 3 bases, with 11 bases between the two germline ends. In DNA, the CDR3 is TGCGCCAGCAGCCCCGGGAGAGACTACGAGCAGTACTTC. Amino acids: CASSPGRDYEQYF. The whole variable domain, remainder taken from reference TRBV5-1 and TRBJ2-7, is KAGVTQTPRYLIKTRGQQVTLSCSPISGHRSVSWYQQTPGQGLQFLFEYFSETQRNKGNFPGRFSGRQFSNSRSEMNVSTLELGDSALYLCASSPGRDYEQYFGPGTRLTVT.

CDR3 protein: CASSPQGDSPLHF. CDR3 sequence (DNA): TGTGCCAGCTCACCACAGGGGGATTCACCCCTCCACTTT. The genes are TRBV18 and TRBJ1-6; TRBD1 is a possible D gene (6 bases). Trimming cost V 1 base and J 8 bases, with 6 bases left between them. The germline V gene has CDR1 KGHSH and CDR2 LQKENI. The CDR3 runs to 13 residues.

The chain has TRBV6-1 and TRBJ2-2, with TRBD1 matching 9 bases. The CDR3 runs to 15 residues. Germline V gene lookup returns CDR1 MNHNS and CDR2 SASEGT. Trimming at V came to 6 bases and at J to 5 bases, leaving 7 bases not matched to a gene. CDR3 in DNA: TGTGCCAGCAGCGAACAGGGGGCGACGACCGGGGAGCTGTTTTTT. This gives the protein CASSEQGATTGELFF.

This rearrangement joins TRBV5-6 to TRBJ2-7, with D perhaps matching TRBD2 (5 bases). Germline CDR1 reads SGHDT; CDR2 reads YYEEEE. CDR3 size: 13 residues. Trimming cost V 9 bases and J 6 bases, with 19 bases left between them. CDR3 coding DNA: TGTGCCACCAACGGGCCCCCTGAGGGCGAGCAGTACTTC. This gives the protein CATNGPPEGEQYF. The full variable domain, in which reference TRBV5-6 and TRBJ2-7 provide the parts outside the CDR3, is DAGVTQSPTHLIKTRGQQVTLRCSPKSGHDTVSWYQQALGQGPQFIFQYYEEEERQRGNFPDRFSGHQFPNYSSELNVNALLLGDSALYLCATNGPPEGEQYFGPGTRLTVT.

The chain couples TRBV2 to TRBJ1-1, with no clear D. Trimming pared 4 bases from V and 1 base from J, leaving 19 bases between. The CDR3 has 17 amino acids. Germline V gene data show CDR1 as SNHLY and CDR2 as FYNNEI. The CDR3 reads CASSATTIKIPNTEAFF. The CDR3 nucleotides read TGTGCCAGCAGTGCGACGACTATCAAGATACCGAACACTGAAGCTTTCTTT.

The gene calls are TRBV5-4 and TRBJ1-2, with D possibly being TRBD1 (6 bases). CDR3 length: 14 residues. Germline V CDR1 and CDR2: SGHNT, YYREEE (reference sequence). The V end lost 0 bases, the J end lost 8 bases, and 14 bases lay between the germline ends. The CDR3 protein is CASSLVGQGRGYTF. CDR3 nucleotides: TGTGCCAGCAGCTTGGTGGGGCAGGGGAGAGGCTACACCTTC.

The CDR3 DNA reads as TGTGCCAGCAGCGTGACTAGCGGGAGAGGCAATGAGCAGTTCTTC. Protein: CASSVTSGRGNEQFF. V is TRBV7-2 and J is TRBJ2-1; 12 bases line up with TRBD2. V shed 5 bases and J 6 bases; nucleotides not matched to a gene: 5. Germline-derived CDR1 and CDR2 are SGHTA and FQGNSA. CDR3 size: 15 residues.

The chain uses TRBV5-4 and TRBJ1-2, with 9 bases fitting TRBD1. The CDR3 covers 16 residues. V gave up 1 base and J gave up 8 bases; unmatched junction bases: 12. Looked up from germline, CDR1 is SGHNT and CDR2 is YYREEE (reference sequence). The CDR3 loop is CASSLLGLGTGRGYTF. DNA of the CDR3: TGTGCCAGCAGCTTGCTGGGTCTAGGGACAGGGAGGGGCTACACCTTC.

This chain uses TRBV2 with TRBJ1-1, with D possibly being TRBD1 (5 bases). This CDR3 region has 13 residues. CDR1 and CDR2 from the germline V gene are SNHLY and FYNNEI. Deletions cut 9 bases from V and 1 base from J, with 12 bases between. CDR3 protein: CASGGLRNTEAFF. The CDR3 coding sequence is TGTGCCAGTGGGGGACTCCGGAACACTGAAGCTTTCTTT.

This rearrangement joins TRBV7-9 to TRBJ2-3; 7 bases agree with TRBD2. Germline-derived CDR1 and CDR2 are SEHNR and FQNEAQ (reference sequence). The CDR3 sequence is 16 residues long. V lost 2 bases, J lost 2 bases, and 7 bases stayed unmatched. In DNA, the CDR3 is TGTGCCAGCAGCTTACGGGGACTAAGGTACACAGATACGCAGTATTTT. Protein sequence: CASSLRGLRYTDTQYF.

The genes are TRBV6-1 and TRBJ2-1; TRBD1 aligns across 7 bases. The CDR3 is 15 residues long. The trim removed 10 bases at V and 0 bases at J, leaving 9 bases unmatched. Germline V CDR1 and CDR2: MNHNS, SASEGT. DNA of the CDR3: TGTGCCAACCCCTTCGGACAGGCCTCCTACAATGAGCAGTTCTTC. This gives the protein CANPFGQASYNEQFF.

The chain joins TRBV14 to TRBJ2-3; D is possibly TRBD2 (6 bases). The germline V and J ends were trimmed by 0 bases and 4 bases, with 14 bases remaining between them. The germline V gene encodes CDR1 SGHDN and CDR2 FVKESK. CDR3 length: 16 residues. The CDR3 is CASSQDWGVRADTQYF. The CDR3 nucleotides read TGTGCCAGCAGCCAAGATTGGGGGGTTCGGGCAGATACGCAGTATTTT. The full variable domain, rest sourced from reference TRBV14 and TRBJ2-3, is EAGVTQFPSHSVIEKGQTVTLRCDPISGHDNLYWYRRVMGKEIKFLLHFVKESKQDESGMPNNRFLAERTGGTYSTLKVQPAELEDSGVYFCASSQDWGVRADTQYFGPGTRLTVL.

The rearrangement uses TRBV2 and TRBJ2-1; TRBD1 aligns across 9 bases. The germline V gene has CDR1 SNHLY and CDR2 FYNNEI. The CDR3 length is 17 residues. Trimming removed 0 bases from V and 3 bases from J; junction bases left unmatched: 6. This CDR3 is CASSEALTGGLYNEQFF. CDR3 nucleotide sequence: TGTGCCAGCAGTGAAGCTTTAACAGGGGGCCTCTACAATGAGCAGTTCTTC.

This clone occurred a few times. V usage is TRBV19 and J usage is TRBJ1-1; tentatively, D is TRBD1 (5 bases). Trimming took off 3 bases at V and 1 base at J, with 12 bases between the two ends. The CDR3 totals 15 residues. Per the germline V gene, CDR1 is LNHDA and CDR2 is SQIVND (reference sequence). The CDR3 sequence: CASSILDTGNTEAFF. The DNA of the CDR3 is TGTGCCAGTAGTATTCTCGACACAGGGAACACTGAAGCTTTCTTT.

V usage is TRBV5-4 and J usage is TRBJ1-2; TRBD1 might be the D (5 bases). The CDR3 spans 14 residues. Germline values: CDR1 SGHNT, CDR2 YYREEE (reference sequence). V was clipped by 0 bases and J by 4 bases, with 10 bases between them. The CDR3 DNA follows: TGTGCCAGCAGCTTGGAGACAGTCCCCTATGGCTACACCTTC. This gives the protein CASSLETVPYGYTF.

The genes are TRBV5-1 and TRBJ2-5; D unresolved. The CDR3 is 11 residues long. Per germline, CDR1 SGHRS and CDR2 YFSETQ. V shed 4 bases and J shed 2 bases, with 3 bases lying between them. Here the CDR3 reads CASSLQETQYF. The CDR3 nucleotides read TGCGCCAGCAGCCTGCAAGAGACCCAGTACTTC.

V usage is TRBV19 and J usage is TRBJ2-7, with D possibly being TRBD1 (5 bases). The length of the CDR3 is 13 residues. Trimming took off 3 bases at V and 1 base at J, with 7 bases between the two ends. In germline, CDR1 is LNHDA, CDR2 SQIVND (reference sequence). This chain's CDR3 is CASSMKGSYEQYF. The CDR3 DNA reads TGTGCCAGTAGTATGAAGGGGTCCTACGAGCAGTACTTC.

This rearrangement joins TRBV9 to TRBJ2-5; the D gene is possibly TRBD2 (6 bases). The ends were cut back, 0 bases at V and 5 bases at J, with 14 bases in the middle. This CDR3 contains 15 residues. Germline V gene lookup returns CDR1 SGDLS and CDR2 YYNGEE. The CDR3 coding sequence is TGTGCCAGCAGCGTAGTGGGGGGAGGCCGGGAGACCCAGTACTTC. This codes for CASSVVGGGRETQYF. Full variable domain (outside the CDR3, taken from reference TRBV9 and TRBJ2-5): DSGVTQTPKHLITATGQRVTLRCSPRSGDLSVYWYQQSLDQGLQFLIQYYNGEERAKGNILERFSAQQFPDLHSELNLSSLELGDSALYFCASSVVGGGRETQYFGPGTRLLVL.